One and the same sample provided the 14 T cell receptor beta chains below, sequenced in a study of technical replicates of blood from a handful of donors. TCRdb's table, derived via immunoSEQ multiplex PCR, lists solely in-frame clones and lacks some. This table holds tens of thousands of clones, around 94% found once. The material sequenced was T cells isolated from PBMCs. The receptors derive from a human donor in good health.

The chain joins TRBV6-5 to TRBJ2-1, with 7 bases lining up with TRBD1. This CDR3 contains 13 residues. The V and J ends lost 8 bases and 6 bases, in that order; junction bases with no gene match: 7. Germline V CDR1 and CDR2: MNHEY, SVGAGI. The DNA of the CDR3 is TGTGCCAGCTGGAGACAGGGATCCAATGAGCAGTTCTTC. Translating gives CASWRQGSNEQFF.

The chain recombines TRBV5-4 with TRBJ2-3; 11 nucleotides line up with TRBD2. The germline V gene has CDR1 SGHNT and CDR2 YYREEE (reference sequence). With 4 bases clipped from V and 6 bases from J, the junction kept 13 bases outside the gene matches. There are 17 residues in the CDR3. This CDR3 reads CASSGRGLAAKGDTQYF. CDR3 sequence (DNA): TGTGCCAGCAGCGGAAGGGGACTAGCGGCCAAGGGGGATACGCAGTATTTT.

The V call is TRBV5-6, the J call TRBJ2-5; TRBD1 matches at 8 bases. The CDR3 sequence is 13 residues long. Trimming cost V 2 bases and J 5 bases; bases outside gene matches: 2. The V gene's germline CDR1 is SGHDT and CDR2 YYEEEE. CDR3 residues: CASSFRGRETQYF. CDR3 coding DNA: TGTGCCAGCAGCTTCAGGGGGCGGGAGACCCAGTACTTC.

The V and J genes are TRBV29-1 and TRBJ2-7; 14 bases fit TRBD2. After removal of 6 bases from V and 5 bases from J, the junction contained 6 bases not matched to a gene. The germline V gene has CDR1 SQVTM and CDR2 ANQGSEA. The length of the CDR3 is 14 residues. The CDR3 spells CSVTGLAGDHEQYF. In DNA form, the CDR3 reads TGCAGCGTGACGGGACTAGCGGGAGACCACGAGCAGTACTTC.

V usage is TRBV27 and J usage is TRBJ1-1; TRBD1 agrees at 8 bases. The CDR3 contains 17 residues. Germline trimming cut 4 bases from V and 6 bases from J; bases unmatched to any gene: 16. The germline CDR1 and CDR2 sequences are MNHEY and SMNVEV (reference sequence). CDR3 region: CASSSYSSLTGESEAFF. In DNA form, the CDR3 reads TGTGCCAGCAGTTCGTATTCGTCGCTGACAGGGGAGTCTGAAGCTTTCTTT.

This clone was detected once. The chain carries TRBV4-1 and TRBJ1-1; D might be TRBD1 (6 bases). The length of the CDR3 is 15 residues. Germline V gene sequence: CDR1 MGHRA, CDR2 YSYEKL. Trimming shortened V by 3 bases and J by 3 bases, and 14 bases separated the two germline ends. In DNA form, the CDR3 reads TGCGCCAGCAGCCATGAGGGGGTATCGGACACTGAAGCTTTCTTT. As protein: CASSHEGVSDTEAFF.

The V and J genes are TRBV5-1 and TRBJ1-5; D is ambiguous. V was trimmed by 2 bases and J by 0 bases, leaving 9 bases between them. This CDR3 spans 15 amino acids. The germline gives CDR1 SGHRS, CDR2 YFSETQ. CDR3 region: CASSFGEGSNQPQHF. The CDR3 DNA is TGCGCCAGCAGCTTCGGGGAAGGTAGCAATCAGCCCCAGCATTTT. The full variable domain, completed using reference TRBV5-1 and TRBJ1-5, is KAGVTQTPRYLIKTRGQQVTLSCSPISGHRSVSWYQQTPGQGLQFLFEYFSETQRNKGNFPGRFSGRQFSNSRSEMNVSTLELGDSALYLCASSFGEGSNQPQHFGDGTRLSIL.

A single count supports this clone. This sequence joins TRBV6-5 and TRBJ2-6; D gene unclear. V lost 6 bases and J lost 0, with 6 bases in between. Germline lookup yields CDR1 MNHEY and CDR2 SVGAGI. This CDR3 spans 14 amino acids. The CDR3 DNA sequence: TGTGCCAGCAGAAGAGACTCTGGGGCCAACGTCCTGACTTTC. Translated: CASRRDSGANVLTF.

J is TRBJ2-7 and V is TRBV11-2; D is perhaps TRBD2 (6 bases). Trimming shortened V by 3 bases and J by 1 base, and 19 bases separated the two germline ends. The CDR3 contains 17 residues. CDR1 SGHAT and CDR2 FQNNGV come from the germline V gene. The CDR3 protein is CASSLGLQWGESYEQYF. DNA of the CDR3: TGTGCCAGCAGCTTGGGCCTACAGTGGGGGGAATCCTACGAGCAGTACTTC.

The gene calls are TRBV14 and TRBJ2-7, with TRBD2 as a possible D gene (6 bases). The CDR3 covers 16 residues. Germline values: CDR1 SGHDN, CDR2 FVKESK. V shed 4 bases and J shed 7 bases, with 23 bases lying between them. The CDR3 here is CASSPYGKGGWEEQYF. As DNA, the CDR3 is TGTGCCAGCAGCCCCTACGGGAAGGGAGGATGGGAAGAGCAGTACTTC.

V is TRBV7-6 and J is TRBJ1-3; 7 positions agree with TRBD1. Germline assignment: CDR1 SGHVS and CDR2 FNYEAQ. The CDR3 consists of 15 residues. The V gene end was trimmed by 3 bases and the J gene end by 4 bases; junction bases not matched to a gene: 6. The CDR3 protein is CASSFETGPGNTIYF. In DNA, the CDR3 is TGTGCCAGCAGCTTTGAGACAGGGCCAGGAAACACCATATATTTT.

The chain links TRBV6-1 to TRBJ1-1, with D hard to call. The CDR3 totals 14 residues. Trimming left V 5 bases short and J 0 bases short, with 10 bases between. Germline V CDR1 and CDR2: MNHNS, SASEGT. CDR3 protein: CASSLRFVNTEAFF. CDR3 in DNA: TGTGCCAGCAGTCTCAGGTTTGTGAACACTGAAGCTTTCTTT.

The chain combines TRBV7-6 with TRBJ2-7, with 9 positions matching TRBD2. The CDR3 loop spans 15 amino acids. The V segment lost 5 bases and the J segment 1 base; nucleotides outside the gene matches: 6. Germline-derived CDR1 and CDR2 are SGHVS and FNYEAQ. The CDR3 is CASSRRLAVSYEQYF. In DNA form, the CDR3 reads TGTGCCAGCAGCCGCAGACTAGCGGTGTCCTACGAGCAGTACTTC. Complete variable domain (other parts from reference TRBV7-6 and TRBJ2-7): GAGVSQSPRYKVTKRGQDVALRCDPISGHVSLYWYRQALGQGPEFLTYFNYEAQQDKSGLPNDRFSAERPEGSISTLTIQRTEQRDSAMYRCASSRRLAVSYEQYFGPGTRLTVT.

This chain connects TRBV7-9 to TRBJ2-7; D unclear. This CDR3 region has 11 residues. Germline assignment: CDR1 SEHNR and CDR2 FQNEAQ (reference sequence). Trimming left V 6 bases short and J 2 bases short, with 5 bases between. This chain's CDR3 is CASSPAYEQYF. As DNA, the CDR3 is TGTGCCAGCAGTCCCGCCTACGAGCAGTACTTC.